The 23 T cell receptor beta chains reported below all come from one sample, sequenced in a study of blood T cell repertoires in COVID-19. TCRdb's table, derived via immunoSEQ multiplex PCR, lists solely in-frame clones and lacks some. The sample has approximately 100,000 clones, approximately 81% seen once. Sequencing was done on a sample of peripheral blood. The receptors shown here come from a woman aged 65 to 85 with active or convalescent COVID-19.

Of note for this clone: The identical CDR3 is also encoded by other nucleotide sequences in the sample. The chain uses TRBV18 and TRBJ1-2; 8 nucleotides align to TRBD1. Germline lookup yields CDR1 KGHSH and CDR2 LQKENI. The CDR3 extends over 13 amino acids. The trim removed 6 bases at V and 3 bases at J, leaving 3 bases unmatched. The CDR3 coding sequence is TGTGCCAGCTCTCCGACAGGGGACTATGGCTACACCTTC. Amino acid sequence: CASSPTGDYGYTF.

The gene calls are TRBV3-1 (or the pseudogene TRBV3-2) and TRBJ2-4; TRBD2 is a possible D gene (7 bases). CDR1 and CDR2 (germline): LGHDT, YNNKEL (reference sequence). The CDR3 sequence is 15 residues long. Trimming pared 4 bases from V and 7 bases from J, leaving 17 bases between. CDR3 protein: CASSLLGGAGNIQYF. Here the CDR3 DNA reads TGTGCCAGCAGCCTACTGGGGGGGGCAGGGAACATTCAGTACTTC.

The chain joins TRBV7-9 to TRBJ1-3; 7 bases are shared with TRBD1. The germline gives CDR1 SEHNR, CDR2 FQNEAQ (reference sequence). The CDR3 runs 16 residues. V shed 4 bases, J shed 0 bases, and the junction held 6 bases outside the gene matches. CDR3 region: CASSSWDSRSGNTIYF. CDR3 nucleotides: TGTGCCAGCAGCTCCTGGGACAGCCGCTCTGGAAACACCATATATTTT.

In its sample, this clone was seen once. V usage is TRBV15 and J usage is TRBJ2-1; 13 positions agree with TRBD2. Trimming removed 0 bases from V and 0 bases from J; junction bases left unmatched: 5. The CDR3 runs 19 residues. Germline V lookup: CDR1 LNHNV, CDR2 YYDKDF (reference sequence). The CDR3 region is CATSRDYRTSGGSYNEQFF. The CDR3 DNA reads TGTGCCACCAGCAGAGATTACCGGACTAGCGGGGGCTCCTACAATGAGCAGTTCTTC.

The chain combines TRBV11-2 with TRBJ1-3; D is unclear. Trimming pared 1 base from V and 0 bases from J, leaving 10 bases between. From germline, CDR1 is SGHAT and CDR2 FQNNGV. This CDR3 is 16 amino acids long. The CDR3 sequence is CASSLAVAVSGNTIYF. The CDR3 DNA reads TGTGCCAGCAGCTTAGCTGTGGCCGTCTCTGGAAACACCATATATTTT.

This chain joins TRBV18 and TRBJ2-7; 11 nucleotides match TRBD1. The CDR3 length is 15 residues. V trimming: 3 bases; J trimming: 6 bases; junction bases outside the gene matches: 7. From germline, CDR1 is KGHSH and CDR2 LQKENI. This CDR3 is CASSPTPGTGGEQYF. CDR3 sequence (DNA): TGTGCCAGCTCACCCACTCCCGGGACAGGGGGCGAGCAGTACTTC.

The CDR3 DNA sequence: TGTGCCAGTAGTATTGGGCTAGCGGGAGTTCTAGATACGCAGTATTTT. This gives the protein CASSIGLAGVLDTQYF. This chain links TRBV19 with TRBJ2-3; 10 bases are a match to TRBD2. Losses at the gene ends were 3 bases for V and 5 bases for J; bases not matched to a gene: 8. Germline V gene sequence: CDR1 LNHDA, CDR2 SQIVND (reference sequence). The CDR3 contains 16 residues. The full variable domain, with the rest looked up from reference TRBV19 and TRBJ2-3, is DGGITQSPKYLFRKEGQNVTLSCEQNLNHDAMYWYRQDPGQGLRLIYYSQIVNDFQKGDIAEGYSVSREKKESFPLTVTSAQKNPTAFYLCASSIGLAGVLDTQYFGPGTRLTVL.

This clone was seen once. The DNA for the CDR3 is TGTGCCAGCAGTTACACTGGGGGGTGGCAGTACTTC. Translation: CASSYTGGWQYF. This chain joins TRBV6-5 and TRBJ2-7, with D tentatively TRBD2 (6 bases). The CDR3 loop spans 12 amino acids. Germline CDR1 is MNHEY and CDR2 is SVGAGI. Trimming took off 2 bases at V and 9 bases at J, with 11 bases between the two ends.

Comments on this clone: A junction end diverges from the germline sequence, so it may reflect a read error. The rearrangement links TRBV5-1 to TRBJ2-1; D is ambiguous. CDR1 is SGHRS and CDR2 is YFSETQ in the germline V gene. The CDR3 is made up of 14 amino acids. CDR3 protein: CASSLVNAAPVQIF. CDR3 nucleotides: TGCGCCAGCAGCTTGGTAAATGCGGCCCCAGTGCAGATCTTC.

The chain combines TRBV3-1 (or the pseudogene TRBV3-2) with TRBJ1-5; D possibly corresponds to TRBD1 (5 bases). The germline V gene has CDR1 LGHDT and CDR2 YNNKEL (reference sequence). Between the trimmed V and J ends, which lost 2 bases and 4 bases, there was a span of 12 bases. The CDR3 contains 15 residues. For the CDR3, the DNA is TGTGCCAGCAGCCAAAACAGGTTTCCGAATCAGCCCCAGCATTTT. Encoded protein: CASSQNRFPNQPQHF.

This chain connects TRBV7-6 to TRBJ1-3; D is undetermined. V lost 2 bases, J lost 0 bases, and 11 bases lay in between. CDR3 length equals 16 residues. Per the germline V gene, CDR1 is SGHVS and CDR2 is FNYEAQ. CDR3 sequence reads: CASSLREPISGNTIYF. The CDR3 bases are TGTGCCAGCAGCTTAAGAGAGCCGATCTCTGGAAACACCATATATTTT.

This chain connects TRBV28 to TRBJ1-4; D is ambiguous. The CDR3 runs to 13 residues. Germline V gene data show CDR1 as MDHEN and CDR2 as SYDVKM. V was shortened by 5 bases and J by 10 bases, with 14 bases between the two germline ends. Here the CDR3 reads CASSGSGVGKLFF. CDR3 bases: TGTGCCAGCAGTGGCTCGGGAGTGGGAAAACTGTTTTTT.

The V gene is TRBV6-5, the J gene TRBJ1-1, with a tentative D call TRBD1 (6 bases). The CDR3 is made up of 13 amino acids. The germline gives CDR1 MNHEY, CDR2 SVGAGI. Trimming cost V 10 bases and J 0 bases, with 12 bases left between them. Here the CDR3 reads CATRTEMNTEAFF. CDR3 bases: TGTGCCACCCGGACAGAGATGAACACTGAAGCTTTCTTT.

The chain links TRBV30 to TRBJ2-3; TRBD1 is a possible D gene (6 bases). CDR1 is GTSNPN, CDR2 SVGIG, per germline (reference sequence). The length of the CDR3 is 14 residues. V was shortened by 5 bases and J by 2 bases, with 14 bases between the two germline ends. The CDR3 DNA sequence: TGTGCCTGGTCCAGGGGCCAGGACACAGATACGCAGTATTTT. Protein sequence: CAWSRGQDTDTQYF.

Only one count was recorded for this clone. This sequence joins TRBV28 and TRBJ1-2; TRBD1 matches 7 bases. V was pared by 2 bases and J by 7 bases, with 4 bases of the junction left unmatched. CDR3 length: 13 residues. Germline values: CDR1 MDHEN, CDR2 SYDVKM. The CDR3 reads CASSLPDRAGYTF. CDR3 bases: TGTGCCAGCAGTTTACCAGACAGGGCTGGCTACACCTTC.

The CDR3 coding sequence is TGTGCCAGCAGCTTGGGACAGGCGAATTCACCCCTCCACTTT. Translation: CASSLGQANSPLHF. The genes are TRBV11-3 and TRBJ1-6, with 8 bases matching TRBD1. CDR1 is SGHNT and CDR2 is YENEEA in the germline V gene. This CDR3 spans 14 amino acids. J gave up 7 bases and V 3 bases, and 2 bases lay outside the gene matches.

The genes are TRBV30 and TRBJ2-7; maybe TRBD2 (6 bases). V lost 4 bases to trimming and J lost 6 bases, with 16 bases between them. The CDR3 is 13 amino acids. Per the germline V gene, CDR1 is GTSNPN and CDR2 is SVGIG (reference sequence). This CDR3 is CAWTKGLTFEQYF. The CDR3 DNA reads TGTGCCTGGACGAAGGGACTGACTTTCGAGCAGTACTTC.

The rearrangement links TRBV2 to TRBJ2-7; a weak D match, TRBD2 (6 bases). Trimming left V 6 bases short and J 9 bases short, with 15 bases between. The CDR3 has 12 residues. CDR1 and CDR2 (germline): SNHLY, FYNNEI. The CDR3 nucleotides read TGTGCCAGCAGGTCGTTGGGGACTGGGCAGTACTTC. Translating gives CASRSLGTGQYF. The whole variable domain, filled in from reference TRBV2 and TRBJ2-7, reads EPEVTQTPSHQVTQMGQEVILRCVPISNHLYFYWYRQILGQKVEFLVSFYNNEISEKSEIFDDQFSVERPDGSNFTLKIRSTKLEDSAMYFCASRSLGTGQYFGPGTRLTVT.

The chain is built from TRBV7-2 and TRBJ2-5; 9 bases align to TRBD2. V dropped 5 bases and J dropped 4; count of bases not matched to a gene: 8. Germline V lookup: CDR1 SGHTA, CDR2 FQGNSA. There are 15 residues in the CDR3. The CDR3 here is CASSIRRGGGETQYF. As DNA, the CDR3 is TGTGCCAGCAGCATTCGGCGGGGGGGCGGAGAGACCCAGTACTTC.

CDR3 protein: CASRPSGGLSDTQYF. The CDR3 DNA follows: TGTGCCAGCAGACCTAGCGGGGGGTTGTCAGATACGCAGTATTTT. The chain links TRBV7-2 to TRBJ2-3, with 11 bases identical to TRBD2. The CDR3 has 15 amino acids. V lost 6 bases to trimming and J lost 4 bases; unmatched junction nucleotides: 6. Germline lookup yields CDR1 SGHTA and CDR2 FQGNSA.

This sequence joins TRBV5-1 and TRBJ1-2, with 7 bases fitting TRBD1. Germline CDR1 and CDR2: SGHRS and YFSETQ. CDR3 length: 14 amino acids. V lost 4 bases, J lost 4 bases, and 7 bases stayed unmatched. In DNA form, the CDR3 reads TGCGCCAGCAGCCTAGGACAGGCTGCCTATGGCTACACCTTC. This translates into CASSLGQAAYGYTF. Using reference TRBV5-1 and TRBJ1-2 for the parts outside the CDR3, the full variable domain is KAGVTQTPRYLIKTRGQQVTLSCSPISGHRSVSWYQQTPGQGLQFLFEYFSETQRNKGNFPGRFSGRQFSNSRSEMNVSTLELGDSALYLCASSLGQAAYGYTFGSGTRLTVV.

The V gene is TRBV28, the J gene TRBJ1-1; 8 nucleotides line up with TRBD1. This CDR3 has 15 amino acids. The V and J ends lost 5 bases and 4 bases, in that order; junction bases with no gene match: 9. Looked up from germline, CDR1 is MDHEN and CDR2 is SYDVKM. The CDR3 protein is CASSLPQGAGTEAFF. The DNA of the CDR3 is TGTGCCAGCAGTCTCCCCCAGGGGGCCGGCACTGAAGCTTTCTTT. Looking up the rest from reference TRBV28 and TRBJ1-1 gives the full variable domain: DVKVTQSSRYLVKRTGEKVFLECVQDMDHENMFWYRQDPGLGLRLIYFSYDVKMKEKGDIPEGYSVSREKKERFSLILESASTNQTSMYLCASSLPQGAGTEAFFGQGTRLTVV.

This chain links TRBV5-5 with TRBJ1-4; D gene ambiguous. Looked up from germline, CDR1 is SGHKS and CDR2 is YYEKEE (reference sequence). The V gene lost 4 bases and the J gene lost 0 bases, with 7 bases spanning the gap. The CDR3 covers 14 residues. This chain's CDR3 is CASSLYPTNEKLFF. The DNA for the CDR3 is TGTGCCAGCAGCCTGTATCCAACTAATGAAAAACTGTTTTTT.